These 28 T cell receptor beta chains came from one sample sequenced in a study of cytomegalovirus exposure and HLA in healthy donors. PCR primers comprised 60 Vbeta and 13 Jbeta primers. Generated by immunoSEQ multiplex PCR, the TCRdb table keeps only in-frame clones and is missing some. The sample records approximately 160,000 clones, 77% being singletons. Sequencing input: PBMCs. Receptors were obtained from a woman aged 25 to 45 in good health and CMV-seronegative.

This clone was picked up a small number of times. This sequence joins TRBV11-1 and TRBJ1-2; D not resolved. This CDR3 has 15 amino acids. In germline, CDR1 is SGHAT, CDR2 FQDESV (reference sequence). The V gene lost 3 bases and the J gene lost 3 bases, with 14 bases spanning the gap. CDR3 nucleotide sequence: TGTGCCAGCAGCTTGGACCGGACTCACTACTATGGCTACACCTTC. This encodes CASSLDRTHYYGYTF.

The CDR3 DNA reads as TGTGCCAGCAGCTCACATCAGGGGGGCTATGGCTACACCTTC. Its protein product is CASSSHQGGYGYTF. This rearrangement joins TRBV5-5 to TRBJ1-2; 7 nucleotides line up with TRBD1. Germline lookup yields CDR1 SGHKS and CDR2 YYEKEE (reference sequence). CDR3 length: 14 amino acids. V dropped 3 bases and J dropped 4; count of bases not matched to a gene: 6.

This sequence joins TRBV30 and TRBJ2-1, with TRBD1 identical over 8 bases. J gave up 4 bases and V 0 bases, and 11 bases lay outside the gene matches. This CDR3 comprises 17 residues. Germline CDR1 is GTSNPN and CDR2 is SVGIG (reference sequence). Here the CDR3 reads CAWSVVGGRTGYNEQFF. In DNA, the CDR3 is TGTGCCTGGAGTGTAGTCGGTGGTAGGACAGGGTACAATGAGCAGTTCTTC.

The V and J genes are TRBV28 and TRBJ2-1; weak D call: TRBD2 (6 bases). CDR3 size: 14 residues. The V gene lost 8 bases and the J gene lost 1 base, with 12 bases spanning the gap. The V gene's germline CDR1 is MDHEN and CDR2 SYDVKM. Here the CDR3 DNA reads TGTGCCAGCTCCCGGGGGTTGTCCTACAATGAGCAGTTCTTC. This sequence encodes CASSRGLSYNEQFF.

The rearrangement joins TRBV7-2 to TRBJ1-2; D is possibly TRBD1 (6 bases). Germline values: CDR1 SGHTA, CDR2 FQGNSA. This CDR3 is 15 amino acids long. V was cut by 5 bases and J by 4 bases, with 17 bases left in between. CDR3 DNA: TGTGCCAGCAGCCCGGCCGGGACAAGCCTCTATGGCTACACCTTC. The encoded protein is CASSPAGTSLYGYTF.

This chain links TRBV7-6 with TRBJ2-5; a weak D match, TRBD2 (6 bases). Germline CDR1 reads SGHVS; CDR2 reads FNYEAQ. Trimming removed 5 bases from V and 4 bases from J, with 8 bases in between. There are 12 residues in the CDR3. CDR3 amino acids: CASSPAGETQYF. Written as DNA, the CDR3 is TGTGCCAGCAGCCCAGCGGGAGAGACCCAGTACTTC.

This sequence joins TRBV19 and TRBJ2-5; 9 nucleotides line up with TRBD2. Germline V gene lookup returns CDR1 LNHDA and CDR2 SQIVND (reference sequence). Trimming removed 7 bases from V and 1 base from J; junction bases left unmatched: 13. The CDR3 contains 17 residues. In DNA, the CDR3 is TGTGCCAGTACCGACGGGCATAGCGGGGGAGCCCAAGAGACCCAGTACTTC. This sequence encodes CASTDGHSGGAQETQYF. The variable domain in full, completed from reference TRBV19 and TRBJ2-5, reads DGGITQSPKYLFRKEGQNVTLSCEQNLNHDAMYWYRQDPGQGLRLIYYSQIVNDFQKGDIAEGYSVSREKKESFPLTVTSAQKNPTAFYLCASTDGHSGGAQETQYFGPGTRLLVL.

This sequence joins TRBV18 and TRBJ2-7; possible D gene TRBD2, 6 bases. The V gene lost 0 bases and the J gene lost 7 bases, with 22 bases spanning the gap. Germline values: CDR1 KGHSH, CDR2 LQKENI. The CDR3 contains 17 residues. CDR3 loop: CASSPPPGGVGPTEQYF. The CDR3 DNA follows: TGTGCCAGCTCACCACCCCCTGGCGGGGTAGGACCGACTGAGCAGTACTTC.

This clone was seen once. This chain connects TRBV9 to TRBJ2-2; TRBD2 is a possible D gene (7 bases). V lost 4 bases and J lost 1, with 14 bases in between. Germline values: CDR1 SGDLS, CDR2 YYNGEE. The CDR3 covers 16 residues. CDR3 sequence: CASSSRGAMNTGELFF. The CDR3 coding sequence is TGTGCCAGCAGCTCTCGGGGGGCGATGAACACCGGGGAGCTGTTTTTT.

The chain joins TRBV7-9 to TRBJ1-1; a weak D match, TRBD1 (5 bases). The length of the CDR3 is 18 residues. V was shortened by 1 base and J by 0 bases, with 18 bases between the two germline ends. Germline V CDR1 and CDR2: SEHNR, FQNEAQ (reference sequence). CDR3 DNA sequence: TGTGCCAGCAGCTTAGTTTGGGGGGGTAGGGCTATGAACACTGAAGCTTTCTTT. Protein product: CASSLVWGGRAMNTEAFF.

The rearrangement uses TRBV30 and TRBJ2-1; 10 bases line up with TRBD2. CDR3 size: 15 residues. Germline loops: CDR1 GTSNPN, CDR2 SVGIG (reference sequence). V gave up 4 bases and J gave up 6 bases; unmatched junction bases: 9. CDR3 amino acids: CAWMLAGARGNEQFF. The CDR3, as DNA: TGTGCCTGGATGCTAGCGGGGGCTAGGGGCAATGAGCAGTTCTTC.

This clone is a singleton in its sample. This chain links TRBV7-9 with TRBJ1-1, with TRBD1 matching 7 bases. V lost 0 bases, J lost 5 bases, and 6 bases stayed unmatched. The CDR3 length is 15 residues. Germline V gives CDR1 SEHNR, CDR2 FQNEAQ (reference sequence). For the CDR3, the DNA is TGTGCCAGCAGCTTAGCACAGGGGAGATCAACTGAAGCTTTCTTT. Protein sequence: CASSLAQGRSTEAFF.

V gene TRBV7-9 combines with J gene TRBJ1-1, with D uncertain. Between the trimmed V and J ends, which lost 3 bases and 2 bases, there was a span of 7 bases. The CDR3 has 13 amino acids. The germline gives CDR1 SEHNR, CDR2 FQNEAQ (reference sequence). As DNA, the CDR3 is TGTGCCAGCAGCTTTCGGGGAAACACTGAAGCTTTCTTT. Its translation: CASSFRGNTEAFF.

The chain joins TRBV11-3 to TRBJ1-3, with D unresolved. The CDR3 spans 13 residues. Between the trimmed V and J ends, which lost 3 bases and 4 bases, there was a span of 7 bases. The germline gives CDR1 SGHNT, CDR2 YENEEA. CDR3 residues: CASSFSLGNTIYF. The DNA of the CDR3 is TGTGCCAGCAGCTTCTCCTTGGGAAACACCATATATTTT.

V gene TRBV5-1 combines with J gene TRBJ2-7, with D perhaps TRBD2 (6 bases). The CDR3 covers 15 residues. V lost 4 bases, J lost 3 bases, and 17 bases lay in between. CDR1 SGHRS and CDR2 YFSETQ come from the germline V gene. The CDR3 loop is CASSLGTPEGYEQYF. Here the CDR3 DNA reads TGCGCCAGCAGCCTCGGAACTCCGGAGGGCTACGAGCAGTACTTC.

In DNA, the CDR3 is TGTGCCAGTAGACCCCAGGGGGCCCCCTCGGGCGAGCAGTACTTC. This encodes CASRPQGAPSGEQYF. This chain connects TRBV19 to TRBJ2-7; TRBD1 matches at 8 bases. The V and J ends lost 6 bases and 6 bases, in that order; junction bases with no gene match: 13. Germline V gives CDR1 LNHDA, CDR2 SQIVND (reference sequence). This CDR3 region has 15 residues.

The chain has TRBV29-1 and TRBJ1-5; 8 positions agree with TRBD1. CDR3 size: 14 residues. J was trimmed by 0 bases and V by 8 bases; bases with no gene match: 6. The germline V gene encodes CDR1 SQVTM and CDR2 ANQGSEA. CDR3 DNA: TGCAGCCCGGGACAGGTTTTTAGCAATCAGCCCCAGCATTTT. It yields the protein CSPGQVFSNQPQHF.

This sequence joins TRBV5-1 and TRBJ2-5; D unresolved. This CDR3 has 14 residues. Germline V lookup: CDR1 SGHRS, CDR2 YFSETQ. With 0 bases removed from V and 2 bases from J, the gap between germline ends came to 8 bases. CDR3 coding DNA: TGCGCCAGCAGCTTGGCAGCGCATCAAGAGACCCAGTACTTC. Protein product: CASSLAAHQETQYF.

The chain couples TRBV19 to TRBJ1-4; D uncertain. Germline V CDR1 and CDR2: LNHDA, SQIVND (reference sequence). The V end was cut by 0 bases, the J end by 14 bases, with 13 bases between. This CDR3 comprises 13 residues. The CDR3 sequence is CASSIDLLQQLFF. CDR3 nucleotide sequence: TGTGCCAGTAGTATAGATCTCCTGCAACAGCTGTTTTTT. Full variable domain (rest looked up from reference TRBV19 and TRBJ1-4): DGGITQSPKYLFRKEGQNVTLSCEQNLNHDAMYWYRQDPGQGLRLIYYSQIVNDFQKGDIAEGYSVSREKKESFPLTVTSAQKNPTAFYLCASSIDLLQQLFFGSGTQLSVL.

The V and J genes are TRBV27 and TRBJ2-1; tentatively, D is TRBD1 (6 bases). This CDR3 region has 14 residues. The V end was cut by 2 bases, the J end by 4 bases, with 9 bases between. Germline V lookup: CDR1 MNHEY, CDR2 SMNVEV (reference sequence). In DNA, the CDR3 is TGTGCCAGCAGTTTACAAGGACAGTACAATGAGCAGTTCTTC. It codes for CASSLQGQYNEQFF.

The chain employs TRBV28 and TRBJ1-4; TRBD1 might be the D (5 bases). Germline CDR1 MDHEN, CDR2 SYDVKM. V was cut by 5 bases and J by 4 bases, with 17 bases left in between. This CDR3 comprises 16 residues. CDR3 sequence reads: CASSLPTLGLNEKLFF. In DNA, the CDR3 is TGTGCCAGCAGTCTTCCCACTTTGGGGCTTAATGAAAAACTGTTTTTT.

This clone was counted a single time. The rearrangement uses TRBV2 and TRBJ2-1; 8 bases fit TRBD2. The V gene's germline CDR1 is SNHLY and CDR2 FYNNEI. CDR3 length: 16 amino acids. Trimming removed 2 bases from V and 5 bases from J; junction bases left unmatched: 8. The CDR3, as DNA: TGTGCCAGCAGTGAACAGGGCCGGGAGGGAAACAATGAGCAGTTCTTC. It yields the protein CASSEQGREGNNEQFF.

V and J are TRBV5-1 and TRBJ1-4, with D maybe TRBD1 (5 bases). The CDR3 length is 15 residues. V lost 6 bases, J lost 3 bases, and 15 bases lay in between. CDR1 is SGHRS, CDR2 YFSETQ, per germline. The CDR3 sequence is CASILGGRANEKLFF. The CDR3 DNA follows: TGCGCCAGCATATTGGGGGGAAGGGCTAATGAAAAACTGTTTTTT.

The table lists this clone with a few counts. The J gene is TRBJ2-7, the V gene TRBV5-1; D is possibly TRBD1 (6 bases). This CDR3 is built from 15 residues. Germline loops: CDR1 SGHRS, CDR2 YFSETQ. V dropped 2 bases and J dropped 4 bases, with 16 bases sitting between them. The CDR3 is CASSLLNRASYEQYF. The CDR3, as DNA: TGCGCCAGCAGCTTATTAAACAGGGCTTCGTACGAGCAGTACTTC.

This clone was picked up a small number of times. The rearrangement links TRBV19 to TRBJ1-2; a possible D gene is TRBD1 (6 bases). This CDR3 is 13 amino acids long. Germline V gives CDR1 LNHDA, CDR2 SQIVND (reference sequence). With 6 bases removed from V and 5 bases from J, the gap between germline ends came to 13 bases. This CDR3 is CASSPNREYGYTF. For the CDR3, the DNA is TGTGCCAGTAGCCCCAACAGGGAGTATGGCTACACCTTC.

V and J are TRBV19 and TRBJ2-3; 10 bases map to TRBD1. CDR3 size: 15 residues. Germline V gene data show CDR1 as LNHDA and CDR2 as SQIVND (reference sequence). V was pared by 7 bases and J by 4 bases, with 8 bases of the junction left unmatched. The DNA for the CDR3 is TGTGCCAGTACCTACGGGACAGGGGTAGCAGATACGCAGTATTTT. As protein: CASTYGTGVADTQYF.

This chain joins TRBV5-1 and TRBJ2-7, with a possible D match to TRBD2 (7 bases). The CDR3 sequence is 16 residues long. V was cut by 4 bases and J by 7 bases, with 24 bases left in between. Germline CDR1 SGHRS, CDR2 YFSETQ. CDR3 region: CASSPPRGAQGIEQYF. In DNA form, the CDR3 reads TGCGCCAGCAGCCCCCCCCGGGGGGCTCAAGGTATAGAGCAGTACTTC.

This chain uses TRBV5-6 with TRBJ2-7; TRBD2 matches 8 bases. Germline lookup yields CDR1 SGHDT and CDR2 YYEEEE. The CDR3 covers 17 residues. With V trimmed by 0 bases and J by 0 bases, 8 bases remained unmatched. Here the CDR3 DNA reads TGTGCCAGCAGCTTGGGTCCGGGAGGGCTAATCTCCTACGAGCAGTACTTC. Protein: CASSLGPGGLISYEQYF.